Reported below is one T cell receptor (beta chain). Its antigen is undetermined. The repertoire was sequenced with immunoSEQ multiplex PCR; TCRdb's copy has only in-frame clones and lacks some. Here the sample spans about 76,000 clones, 70% to 90% being singletons. Germline V gives CDR1 SGHDT, CDR2 YYEEEE. This CDR3 spans 17 amino acids. V trimming: 5 bases; J trimming: 2 bases; junction bases outside the gene matches: 9. This record belongs to a study of T cell clones after liver transplantation. Looking at the study overall: Liver transplant recipients had immunosuppression withdrawal attempted within 2 years.

Study results and caveats: In two subjects, few donor cells limited the measurable donor-reactive repertoire. Graft donor-reactive T cells may have migrated into the graft rather than being deleted. Donor-reactive sequences fell more than third party-reactive ones, suggesting partial deletion.

This sequence originates from a human patient who received a liver transplant. Some T cells may be graft donor cells. Material: CD4+ T cells from blood, obtained at the 22-month timepoint. The chain links TRBV5-6 to TRBJ2-1; 11 nucleotides align to TRBD2. The CDR3 sequence: CASSRLAGRRAYNEQFF. DNA for the CDR3: TGTGCCAGCAGTCGACTAGCGGGGAGGCGGGCCTACAATGAGCAGTTCTTC. The whole variable domain, remainder taken from reference TRBV5-6 and TRBJ2-1, is DAGVTQSPTHLIKTRGQQVTLRCSPKSGHDTVSWYQQALGQGPQFIFQYYEEEERQRGNFPDRFSGHQFPNYSSELNVNALLLGDSALYLCASSRLAGRRAYNEQFFGPGTRLTVL.